This passage covers 9 T cell receptor beta chains from one sample sequenced in a study of patients and donors after allogeneic stem cell transplantation. TCRdb reprocessed the RT-PCR reads via MiXCR and lists one record per CDR3 protein. The data hold some 230,000 distinct CDR3 sequences, with roughly 13% observed a single time. The sequenced sample consisted of blood, either unsorted or a sorted T cell fraction (not recorded which). These receptors originate from a human donor who was either an allogeneic HSCT recipient or a stem cell or donor lymphocyte infusion donor (not recorded which). It is not recorded whose cells these are; they may come from a transplant donor.

In this sample, this clonotype turned up many times. The CDR3 DNA is TGTGCCAGCAGTCTTCAGGGCACCACCGGGGAGCTGTTTTTT. Protein sequence: CASSLQGTTGELFF. The rearrangement links TRBV2 to TRBJ2-2, with D maybe TRBD1 (5 bases). The ends were cut back, 5 bases at V and 4 bases at J, with 11 bases in the middle. CDR3 length equals 14 residues. Germline values: CDR1 SNHLY, CDR2 FYNNEI.

This clonotype was found a few times. The chain's CDR3 is CASSQDNLGLGSPLHF. The CDR3 DNA follows: TGTGCCAGCAGCCAAGATAATTTGGGGCTTGGTTCACCCCTCCACTTT. This chain uses TRBV14 with TRBJ1-6; D may be TRBD1 (5 bases). CDR1 is SGHDN, CDR2 FVKESK, per germline. The CDR3 is 16 amino acids. Trimming removed 0 bases from V and 9 bases from J, with 15 bases in between.

This chain uses TRBV11-2 with TRBJ2-2, with no clear D. Trimming removed 2 bases from V and 3 bases from J, with 4 bases in between. Germline V gene data show CDR1 as SGHAT and CDR2 as FQNNGV. This CDR3 has 13 amino acids. This CDR3 reads CASSLTDTGELFF. The CDR3 bases are TGTGCCAGCAGCTTAACGGACACCGGGGAGCTGTTTTTT.

This clonotype was counted only a few times. V gene TRBV27 combines with J gene TRBJ2-1; 7 bases fit TRBD2. CDR1 and CDR2 (germline): MNHEY, SMNVEV (reference sequence). This CDR3 region has 15 residues. Losses at the gene ends were 5 bases for V and 6 bases for J; bases not matched to a gene: 10. The CDR3 bases are TGTGCCAGCAGTCCTGGACTAGGTGTGGGCAATGAGCAGTTCTTC. Protein sequence: CASSPGLGVGNEQFF.

The table lists this clonotype with many counts. The chain links TRBV29-1 to TRBJ1-2; D gene uncertain. CDR3 length: 10 residues. Germline-derived CDR1 and CDR2 are SQVTM and ANQGSEA. V shed 5 bases and J shed 8 bases, with 9 bases lying between them. CDR3 sequence: CSVSCFGYTF. Written as DNA, the CDR3 is TGCAGCGTTTCTTGTTTCGGCTACACCTTC.

The table lists this clonotype with a few counts. The chain couples TRBV20-1 to TRBJ1-5; 10 positions match TRBD1. This CDR3 spans 13 amino acids. The trim removed 5 bases at V and 6 bases at J, leaving 4 bases unmatched. Germline-derived CDR1 and CDR2 are DFQATT and SNEGSKA (reference sequence). In DNA form, the CDR3 reads TGCAGTGCTCTGACAGGGGGCAGTCAGCCCCAGCATTTT. It specifies CSALTGGSQPQHF.

This clonotype has more than one count but fewer than ten. The chain has TRBV2 and TRBJ2-5, with 7 bases aligning to TRBD2. The CDR3 totals 14 residues. J lost 1 base, V lost 5 bases, and 4 bases had no gene match. Germline V lookup: CDR1 SNHLY, CDR2 FYNNEI. CDR3 DNA sequence: TGTGCCAGCAGTTTCTCTAGCGGCCAAGAGACCCAGTACTTC. Translating gives CASSFSSGQETQYF. Filled out from reference TRBV2 and TRBJ2-5, the complete variable domain reads EPEVTQTPSHQVTQMGQEVILRCVPISNHLYFYWYRQILGQKVEFLVSFYNNEISEKSEIFDDQFSVERPDGSNFTLKIRSTKLEDSAMYFCASSFSSGQETQYFGPGTRLLVL.

CDR3 loop: CASSQGGRKNTEAFF. CDR3 coding DNA: TGTGCCAGCAGCCAGGGGGGGCGGAAGAACACTGAAGCTTTCTTT. The rearrangement uses TRBV7-9 and TRBJ1-1; 7 bases fit TRBD1. With V trimmed by 5 bases and J by 1 base, 7 bases remained unmatched. The CDR3 is 15 residues long. Looked up from germline, CDR1 is SEHNR and CDR2 is FQNEAQ (reference sequence). The full variable domain, with the rest looked up from reference TRBV7-9 and TRBJ1-1, is DTGVSQNPRHKITKRGQNVTFRCDPISEHNRLYWYRQTLGQGPEFLTYFQNEAQLEKSRLLSDRFSAERPKGSFSTLEIQRTEQGDSAMYLCASSQGGRKNTEAFFGQGTRLTVV.

At least ten counts were recorded for this clonotype. The gene calls are TRBV11-3 and TRBJ2-1, with 7 bases aligning to TRBD2. The V gene end was trimmed by 7 bases and the J gene end by 1 base; junction bases not matched to a gene: 7. Germline values: CDR1 SGHNT, CDR2 YENEEA. This CDR3 comprises 15 residues. The CDR3 DNA is TGTGCCAGCACCCAAAGGGGAGGGTCCTACAATGAGCAGTTCTTC. Protein sequence: CASTQRGGSYNEQFF.